This is a list of T cell receptor beta chains from one sample in a study of regulatory T cells in long-lasting Graves disease. MiXCR, run by TCRdb on the multiplex PCR reads, gives a single entry per CDR3 protein. The sample carries 400,000 to 450,000 distinct CDR3 sequences, less than 25% recorded once. Source: peripheral blood mononuclear cells (PBMCs), taken when the disease was refractory, from a patient treated with antithyroid drugs. These receptors were collected from a female donor with Graves disease. Both conserved end residues are part of each CDR3. A D gene is named only where the DNA matches it firmly. Clone size is shown for a subset of rows, as once, few, many or a class of expanded clone.

d_gene | j_gene | v_gene | abundance | CDR3aa | CDR3nt
. | TRBJ2-2 | TRBV2 | once | CASSSGVILAGELFF | TGTGCCAGCAGCTCAGGGGTAATATTGGCCGGGGAGCTGTTTTTT
TRBD2 | TRBJ2-5 | TRBV11-2 | many | CASSTGLQETQYF | TGTGCCAGCAGCACGGGACTACAAGAGACCCAGTACTTC
. | TRBJ1-6 | TRBV19 | . | CASSMNRRENSPLHF | TGTGCCAGTAGTATGAACCGGCGAGAGAATTCACCCCTCCACTTT
. | TRBJ2-7 | TRBV2 | few | CASSVEDYEQYF | TGTGCCAGCAGTGTGGAGGACTACGAGCAGTACTTC
TRBD2 | TRBJ2-5 | TRBV10-3 | . | CAINPGLEEETQYF | TGTGCCATCAATCCGGGACTAGAAGAGGAGACCCAGTACTTC
TRBD2 | TRBJ2-3 | TRBV28 | . | CASNEAGSADTQYF | TGTGCCAGCAATGAAGCGGGAAGCGCAGATACGCAGTATTTT
TRBD2 | TRBJ2-2 | TRBV6-5 | . | CASSSPRELAVTGELFF | TGTGCCAGCAGTTCACCCCGTGAACTAGCGGTTACCGGGGAGCTGTTTTTT
. | TRBJ1-5 | TRBV18 | . | CASSQSRDQPQHF | TGTGCCAGCTCACAATCTCGGGATCAGCCCCAGCATTTT
. | TRBJ1-1 | TRBV7-9 | . | CASSLRVAGGLHEAFF | TGTGCCAGCAGCTTAAGAGTGGCAGGAGGCCTCCATGAAGCTTTCTTT
TRBD1 | TRBJ2-7 | TRBV19 | few | CASSIYWTGRRYEQYF | TGTGCCAGTAGTATTTATTGGACAGGTCGACGCTACGAGCAGTACTTC
. | TRBJ2-1 | TRBV24-1 | . | CATSPQSYNEQFF | TGTGCCACCAGCCCACAATCTTACAATGAGCAGTTCTTC
. | TRBJ2-2 | TRBV6-5 | many | CASSYRIGELFF | TGTGCCAGCAGTTATAGGATCGGGGAGCTGTTTTTT
TRBD2 | TRBJ2-4 | TRBV6-2/TRBV6-3 | . | CASSEFLAAAKNIQYF | TGTGCCAGCAGCGAATTTCTAGCGGCAGCCAAAAACATTCAGTACTTC
TRBD1 | TRBJ1-6 | TRBV7-6 | . | CASSPMGGQNSPLHF | TGTGCCAGCAGCCCCATGGGGGGACAGAATTCACCCCTCCACTTT
TRBD2 | TRBJ2-7 | TRBV28 | . | CASSSGLVLYEQYF | TGTGCCAGCAGTTCCGGACTAGTCCTCTACGAGCAGTACTTC
. | TRBJ2-7 | TRBV19 | . | CASSTWNDGVGSYEQYF | TGTGCCAGTAGTACTTGGAATGACGGTGTCGGCTCCTACGAGCAGTACTTC
TRBD1 | TRBJ1-2 | TRBV7-9 | . | CASRLGQGDNYGYTF | TGTGCCAGCAGACTGGGACAGGGAGATAACTATGGCTACACCTTC
TRBD2 | TRBJ2-7 | TRBV7-2 | few | CASSLYLAGGNEQYF | TGTGCCAGCAGCTTGTACCTCGCGGGAGGCAACGAGCAGTACTTC
. | TRBJ2-5 | TRBV19 | . | CASTRGPRETQYF | TGTGCCAGTACCCGAGGGCCGAGGGAGACCCAGTACTTC
. | TRBJ1-1 | TRBV9 | many | CASSVNEYTEAFF | TGTGCCAGCAGCGTAAATGAGTACACTGAAGCTTTCTTT
. | TRBJ1-1 | TRBV19 | . | CASNVGIANTEAFF | TGTGCCAGTAACGTAGGTATCGCGAACACTGAAGCTTTCTTT
. | TRBJ1-1 | TRBV9 | few | CASSVLGGWEDTEAFF | TGTGCCAGCAGCGTACTGGGGGGCTGGGAGGACACTGAAGCTTTCTTT
. | TRBJ2-2 | TRBV30 | . | CAWSKGTNANTGELFF | TGTGCCTGGAGTAAAGGGACCAACGCGAACACCGGGGAGCTGTTTTTT
TRBD1 | TRBJ1-1 | TRBV28 | . | CASSTGTGLGAFF | TGTGCCAGCAGTACGGGGACAGGGCTGGGTGCTTTCTTT
. | TRBJ2-7 | TRBV7-8 | . | CASSFDSTAYEQYF | TGTGCCAGCAGCTTCGACAGTACAGCCTACGAGCAGTACTTC
. | TRBJ1-1 | TRBV2 | many | CASSEQAGTEAFF | TGTGCCAGCAGTGAGCAAGCGGGTACTGAAGCTTTCTTT
. | TRBJ2-3 | TRBV5-5 | . | CASSQGTPTVADTQYF | TGTGCCAGCAGCCAAGGGACACCGACTGTGGCAGATACGCAGTATTTT
. | TRBJ2-1 | TRBV12-3/TRBV12-4 | once | CASSLSNEQFF | TGTGCCAGCAGTTTGAGTAATGAGCAGTTCTTC
TRBD1 | TRBJ1-2 | TRBV5-5 | . | CASSRRTGELNYGYTF | TGTGCCAGCAGCAGACGGACAGGGGAACTCAACTATGGCTACACCTTC
. | TRBJ1-2 | TRBV7-2 | few | CASSLAFGAPGGYTF | TGTGCCAGCAGCTTAGCGTTTGGTGCTCCCGGTGGCTACACCTTC
. | TRBJ2-4 | TRBV29-1 | . | CSVYSGQVSNIQYF | TGCAGCGTTTACTCGGGCCAGGTCTCCAACATTCAGTACTTC
. | TRBJ1-1 | TRBV20-1 | many | CSAREGNTEAFF | TGCAGTGCTAGAGAGGGGAACACTGAAGCTTTCTTT